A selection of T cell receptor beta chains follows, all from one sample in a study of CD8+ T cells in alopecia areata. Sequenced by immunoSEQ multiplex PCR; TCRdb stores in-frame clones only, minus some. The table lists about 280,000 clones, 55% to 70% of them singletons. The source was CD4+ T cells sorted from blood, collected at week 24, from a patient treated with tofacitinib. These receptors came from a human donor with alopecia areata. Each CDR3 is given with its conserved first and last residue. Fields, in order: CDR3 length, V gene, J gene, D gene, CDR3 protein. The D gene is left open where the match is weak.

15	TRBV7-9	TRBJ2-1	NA	CASSRGSDAGNEQFF
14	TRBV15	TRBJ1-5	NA	CATSREYRDQPQHF
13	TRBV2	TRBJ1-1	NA	CASSEGGRPEAFF
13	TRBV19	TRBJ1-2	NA	CASSIVMENGYTF
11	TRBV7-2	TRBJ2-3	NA	CASSRRDTQYF
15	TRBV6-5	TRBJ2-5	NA	CASSRLSDQQETQYF
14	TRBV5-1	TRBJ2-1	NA	CASSSGLSYNEQFF
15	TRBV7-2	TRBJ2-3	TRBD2	CASSSIAGNTDTQYF
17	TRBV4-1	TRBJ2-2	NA	CASSQEGRVRGTGELFF
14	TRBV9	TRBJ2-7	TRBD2	CASSFSGGAYEQYF
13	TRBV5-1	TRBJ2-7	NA	CASSLTGAHEQYF